Given below is one T cell receptor beta chain in context. What it binds is unknown. These data are taken from a study of blood T cells in healthy people across ages. Study-wide results and caveats: Naive T cell percentage strongly correlated with TCR beta diversity. Conclusively comparing naive with antigen-experienced cells was impossible with unsorted PBMCs.

This CDR3 has 14 amino acids. V lost 7 bases, J lost 7 bases, and 13 bases stayed unmatched. Germline V gene lookup returns CDR1 SGHNT and CDR2 YYREEE (reference sequence). With a J-beta primer mix and a sample-barcoded 5' primer, a second PCR ran about 7 to 12 cycles. Each cDNA molecule was tagged by a template-switch adaptor that had 12 random nucleotides. Any given sample supplied a minimum of 2.5 million CDR3-containing paired-end reads. TCRdb used MiXCR to reprocess the 5' RACE reads, holding one entry per CDR3 protein. The sample lists approximately 1,700,000 distinct CDR3 sequences; roughly two fifths were seen once.

The chain couples TRBV5-4 to TRBJ1-2, with 7 bases that match TRBD1. Sequencing was carried out using blood. The sequence came from a human donor in good health. The chain's CDR3 is CASPRGTEDRGYTF. CDR3 nucleotides: TGTGCCAGCCCGAGAGGGACAGAGGATCGTGGCTACACCTTC. Based on the CDR3 plus reference TRBV5-4 and TRBJ1-2, the full variable domain is ETGVTQSPTHLIKTRGQQVTLRCSSQSGHNTVSWYQQALGQGPQFIFQYYREEENGRGNFPPRFSGLQFPNYSSELNVNALELDDSALYLCASPRGTEDRGYTFGSGTRLTVV.